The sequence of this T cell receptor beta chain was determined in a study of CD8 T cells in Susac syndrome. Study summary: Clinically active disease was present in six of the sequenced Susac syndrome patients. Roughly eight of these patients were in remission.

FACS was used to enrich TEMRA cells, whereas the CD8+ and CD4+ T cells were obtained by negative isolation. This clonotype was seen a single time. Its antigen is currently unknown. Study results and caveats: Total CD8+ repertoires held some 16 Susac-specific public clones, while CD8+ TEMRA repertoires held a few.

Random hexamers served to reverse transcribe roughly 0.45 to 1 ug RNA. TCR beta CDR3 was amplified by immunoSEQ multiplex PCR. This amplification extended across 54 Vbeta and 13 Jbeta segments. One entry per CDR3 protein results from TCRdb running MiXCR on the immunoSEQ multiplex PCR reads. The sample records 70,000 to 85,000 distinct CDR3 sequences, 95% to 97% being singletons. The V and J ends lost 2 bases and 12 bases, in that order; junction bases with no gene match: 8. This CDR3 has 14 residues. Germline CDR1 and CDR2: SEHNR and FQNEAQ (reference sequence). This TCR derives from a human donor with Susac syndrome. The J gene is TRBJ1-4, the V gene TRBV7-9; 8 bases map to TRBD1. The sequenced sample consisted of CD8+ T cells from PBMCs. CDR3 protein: CASSLLDRVEELFF. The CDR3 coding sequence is TGTGCCAGCAGCTTACTGGACAGGGTGGAGGAACTGTTTTTT.